The 5 T cell receptor beta chains listed next were all sequenced from one sample in a study of T cell repertoires in cytomegalovirus infection. TCRdb redid the calling of the reads with MiXCR, one entry per CDR3 protein. The data hold under 200,000 distinct CDR3 sequences, with about a tenth observed a single time. What was sequenced was PBMCs. The receptors were gathered from a human donor in good health (CMV status not recorded). Some clones in this sample may be carry-over from other donors' samples.

This clonotype was recorded many times. Here the CDR3 DNA reads TGCGCCAGCAGCTTGGGACAGGATTTCGCTGAAGCTTTCTTT. Translated, it gives CASSLGQDFAEAFF. V gene TRBV5-1 combines with J gene TRBJ1-1, with D perhaps TRBD1 (6 bases). The V end was cut by 0 bases, the J end by 6 bases, with 12 bases between. Germline assignment: CDR1 SGHRS and CDR2 YFSETQ. This CDR3 region has 14 residues.

This clonotype was detected a few times. This sequence joins TRBV2 and TRBJ1-4, with D unresolved. The CDR3 runs to 14 residues. Germline-derived CDR1 and CDR2 are SNHLY and FYNNEI. V gave up 6 bases and J gave up 0 bases, with 8 bases separating them. CDR3 loop: CASRTIATNEKLFF. Here the CDR3 DNA reads TGTGCCAGCAGAACAATTGCAACTAATGAAAAACTGTTTTTT.

CDR3: CASSLRAGGADRNTEAFF. The CDR3 bases are TGTGCCAGCAGCCTCCGAGCCGGGGGGGCGGACCGGAACACTGAAGCTTTCTTT. This chain uses TRBV9 with TRBJ1-1; TRBD1 might be the D (6 bases). Germline-derived CDR1 and CDR2 are SGDLS and YYNGEE. The V gene lost 4 bases and the J gene lost 1 base, with 23 bases spanning the gap. The CDR3 is made up of 18 amino acids. Complete variable domain (other parts from reference TRBV9 and TRBJ1-1): DSGVTQTPKHLITATGQRVTLRCSPRSGDLSVYWYQQSLDQGLQFLIQYYNGEERAKGNILERFSAQQFPDLHSELNLSSLELGDSALYFCASSLRAGGADRNTEAFFGQGTRLTVV.

This clonotype was recorded a few times. The gene calls are TRBV5-6 and TRBJ1-2, with TRBD1 as a possible D gene (5 bases). V was trimmed by 2 bases and J by 4 bases, leaving 12 bases between them. The V gene's germline CDR1 is SGHDT and CDR2 YYEEEE. This CDR3 is 14 amino acids long. The CDR3 spells CASSLTGFSYGYTF. The CDR3 coding sequence is TGTGCCAGCAGCTTAACAGGCTTTTCCTATGGCTACACCTTC.

The V call is TRBV29-1, the J call TRBJ2-7, with 7 bases identical to TRBD1. This CDR3 spans 14 amino acids. Germline V gene lookup returns CDR1 SQVTM and CDR2 ANQGSEA. V lost 2 bases and J lost 0; bases outside the gene matches: 4. The CDR3, as DNA: TGCAGCGTTGAAACCCGGGACAGCTCCTACGAGCAGTACTTC. It yields the protein CSVETRDSSYEQYF.